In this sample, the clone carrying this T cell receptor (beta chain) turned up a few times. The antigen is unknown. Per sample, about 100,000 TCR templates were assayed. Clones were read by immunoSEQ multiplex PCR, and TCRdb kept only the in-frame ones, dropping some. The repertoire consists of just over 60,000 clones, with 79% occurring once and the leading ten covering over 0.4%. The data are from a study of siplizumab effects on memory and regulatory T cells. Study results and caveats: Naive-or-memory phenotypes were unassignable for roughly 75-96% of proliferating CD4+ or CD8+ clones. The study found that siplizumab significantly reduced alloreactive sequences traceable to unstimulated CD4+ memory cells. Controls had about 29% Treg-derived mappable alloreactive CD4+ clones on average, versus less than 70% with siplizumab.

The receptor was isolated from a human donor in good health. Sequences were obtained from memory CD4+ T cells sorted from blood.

For the CDR3, the DNA is TGTGCCAGCAGTTTCGACAGGACGAAAGCTTTCTTT. Residues: CASSFDRTKAFF. The V call is TRBV7-2, the J call TRBJ1-1; D perhaps matches TRBD1 (6 bases). The CDR3 extends over 12 amino acids. V shed 6 bases and J shed 9 bases, with 14 bases lying between them. The germline gives CDR1 SGHTA, CDR2 FQGNSA.